This T cell receptor (beta chain) emerged from a study of CD8+CD57+ T cells in acquired aplastic anemia. As for the study in general: The sorted CD4+ and CD8+ cells yielded an average approximately 3.2 ug of DNA.

Before being chosen for sequencing, patients had shown CD8+CD57+ cell expansion by flow cytometry. Untreated patients provided the blood samples, with no therapy given before sampling. CDR3 length: 17 residues. Germline V gene data show CDR1 as SGHAT and CDR2 as FQNNGV. With V trimmed by 0 bases and J by 2 bases, 6 bases remained unmatched. Findings and limits, study-wide: The number of CD8+ CDR3 sequences shared by patients and controls was twenty-nine.

Many counts were recorded for this clonotype. Its specificity is not known. TCR beta VDJ and CDR3 were profiled, and genomic DNA was the template. From the reads, TCRdb called clonotypes with MiXCR, one entry per CDR3 protein. The table lists about 160,000 distinct CDR3 sequences, roughly 50% of them singletons. Sequenced material: sorted CD4+, CD8+, or CD8+CD57+ T cells (not recorded which) from PBMCs. The chain recombines TRBV11-2 with TRBJ2-1; 8 bases line up with TRBD2. The clonotype was recovered from a human donor with aplastic anemia. The CDR3 loop is CASSLDPAGVAYNEQFF. In DNA, the CDR3 is TGTGCCAGCAGCTTAGACCCAGCGGGAGTCGCCTACAATGAGCAGTTCTTC.